The source of this T cell receptor (beta chain) is a study of cytomegalovirus exposure and HLA in healthy donors. Study-wide findings and caveats: Analyzed later, association rates of TCRs varied across HLA loci, with DRB1 most and HLA-C fewest. Many donors carried some public TCRs, although rarity characterized most TCR sequences.

This clone is a singleton in its sample. Its antigen is unidentified. Vbeta (60) and Jbeta (13) primers were used in the PCR. TCRdb's table, derived via immunoSEQ multiplex PCR, lists solely in-frame clones and lacks some. The repertoire holds 150,000 to 200,000 clones, with 77% as singletons. Trimming removed 0 bases at V and 7 bases at J, with 10 bases between. The CDR3 runs 13 residues. Germline V gene data show CDR1 as SGDLS and CDR2 as YYNGEE. The sequenced sample consisted of PBMCs. V gene TRBV9 combines with J gene TRBJ1-1; perhaps TRBD1 as D (5 bases). The receptor's source is a woman aged 30 to 39 in good health and CMV-seronegative. CDR3 region: CASSVDEGLEAFF. The CDR3 DNA reads TGTGCCAGCAGCGTAGATGAGGGACTTGAAGCTTTCTTT.